This T cell receptor (beta chain) originates from a study of blood T cell repertoires in COVID-19 (TCRdb year 2020). Regarding the research as a whole: Collaborator samples came from the United States, Italy and Spain and covered acute and convalescent phases of COVID-19. The material from the prospective study consisted of cDNA or gDNA derived from T cells, B-cell-depleted T cells, or PBMCs. Subjects who had been exposed to COVID-19, were actively infected with it, or had recovered from it provided the deeply sampled blood TCRbeta repertoires that made up the dataset. The repertoires were made available in a free public database intended to serve as a resource for research on the immune response to SARS-CoV-2. Samples were obtained from the ongoing ImmuneRACE study (first 160 participants) and from 950 to 1,500 subjects provided by 6 global collaborators. A de-identified subject ID, COVID-19 status, age in years and sex were almost always included in the sample metadata. Where available, HLA class I and class II types were taken from metadata supplied by the sample provider and were not determined by assay-based typing.

Results the study describes overall, beyond this receptor: How much clinical and demographic metadata was included differed by source and by participant, and the metadata was provided uncurated.

TCRbeta CDR3 regions were amplified from genomic DNA using the immunoSEQ Assay, a bias-controlled multiplex PCR. Processing in the source paper ran as follows. The number of nucleated cells in each sample was estimated by amplification of reference gene primers within the assay. To quantify the absolute abundance of each unique TCRbeta CDR3 rearrangement, sequence reads were collapsed and filtered. For each sample, productive Simpson clonality was calculated as the square root of Simpson's diversity index across productive rearrangements. Held by TCRdb, this immuneACCESS table contains in-frame sequences only and omits some clones. Under half of the omission traces to an unresolved V gene where checked; the cause of the rest is unknown. That table supplies the V and J calls and clone size; D and trimming were determined from the DNA. Counted in this sample were some 190,000 clones; roughly 80% of them appeared once. Roughly 3.2% of the sample is taken by the ten largest.

The CDR3 contains 13 residues, cysteine and phenylalanine counted. The read is trimmed to its CDR3 DNA, 39 bases read in frame from base 1. Relative to germline, V is missing 10 bases and J is missing 10 bases, with 12 bases of the junction outside any gene match. CDR1 and CDR2, per the germline V gene (reference sequence), are MNHEY and SMNVEV. With regard to this clone: The specificity of this receptor is unknown. Within one base of it there is no much larger clone, and no base qualities were kept.

Participants in the prospective study were enrolled through a virtual design, were aged about 18 to 100 years, and lived in roughly 24 United States geographic areas. Cohort assignment in the prospective study relied on participant-reported clinical history from a screening survey and a study questionnaire. Recovered participants in ImmuneRACE Cohort 3 were defined by two consecutive negative NP/OP PCR tests, clearance by a healthcare professional, or resolution of symptoms. In the prospective study, whole blood, serum and a nasopharyngeal or oropharyngeal swab were collected from each participant by mobile phlebotomists. Participants in the prospective study had the option to provide additional blood draws and questionnaires over a roughly 2-month period. Before DNA extraction, prospective study blood samples were shipped either frozen or at room temperature.

The sample was PBMCs or T cells enriched from blood (not recorded which). The rearranged chain carries TRBV27 and TRBJ2-1; the central 8 bases match TRBD2. The origin of this receptor is a woman under 40 who had recovered from COVID-19. This receptor has the CDR3 CATGAGGLWEQFF. The nucleotides read TGTGCCACCGGTGCGGGGGGACTTTGGGAGCAGTTCTTC.